This T cell receptor (beta chain) was profiled in a study of human T cells and chemical hapten exposure. Deletions cut 0 bases from V and 6 bases from J, with 9 bases between. Per germline, CDR1 LGHDT and CDR2 YNNKEL (reference sequence). This CDR3 contains 14 residues. The time point here: patch test 1, 2 weeks after DPC sensitization. Treatment: therapeutic diphenylcyclopropenone sensitization with weekly scalp DPC. Prior to application of each patch test, blood was drawn. From whole blood left unfractionated, total RNA was extracted. Unique molecular identifiers were attached to individual cDNA molecules within the library. Via MiXCR, TCRdb re-called the RACE reads, giving one row per CDR3 protein. This sample has more than 80,000 distinct CDR3 sequences, with approximately 8% found just once.

Specimen: whole blood, collected in connection with sensitization to the hapten diphenylcyclopropenone (DPC). This TCR was sampled from a woman aged 25-40 years with alopecia areata. Some clones in this sample may be carry-over from other donors' samples. The rearrangement links TRBV3-1 to TRBJ1-5; TRBD1 might be the D (5 bases). The CDR3 DNA follows: TGTGCCAGCAGCCAAGACGGGGGAGGTCAGCCCCAGCATTTT. It is translated as CASSQDGGGQPQHF.